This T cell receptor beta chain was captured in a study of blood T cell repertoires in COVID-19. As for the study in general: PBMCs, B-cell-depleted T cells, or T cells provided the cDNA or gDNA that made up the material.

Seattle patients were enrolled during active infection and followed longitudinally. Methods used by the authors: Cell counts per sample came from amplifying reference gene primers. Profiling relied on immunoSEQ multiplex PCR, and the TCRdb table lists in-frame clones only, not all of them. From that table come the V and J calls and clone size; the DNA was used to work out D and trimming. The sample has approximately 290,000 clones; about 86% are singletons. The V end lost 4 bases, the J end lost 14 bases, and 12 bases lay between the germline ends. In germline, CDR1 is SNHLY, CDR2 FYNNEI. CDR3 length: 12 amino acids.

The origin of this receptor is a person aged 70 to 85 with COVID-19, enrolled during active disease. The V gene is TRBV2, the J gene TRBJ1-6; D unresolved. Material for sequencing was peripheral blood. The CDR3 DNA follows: TGTGCCAGCAGTGGCGACACCCCGGCCCTCCACTTT. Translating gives CASSGDTPALHF.